This TCR beta chain was profiled in a study of identical twins. Germline V gene lookup returns CDR1 SQVTM and CDR2 ANQGSEA. The CDR3 runs 10 residues. Each CDR3 protein gets one entry after TCRdb re-called the 5' RACE reads with MiXCR. This sample has fewer than 550,000 distinct CDR3 sequences, with 15% found just once. These data also featured in a second study, about yellow fever vaccine responses in identical twins.

Input material: CD4+ T cells sorted from blood. This chain links TRBV29-1 with TRBJ2-7; D may be TRBD1 or TRBD2 (5 bases each). The TCR comes from a woman under 30 in good health. This chain's CDR3 is CSTRDHEQYF. Here the CDR3 DNA reads TGCTCGACAAGGGACCACGAGCAGTACTTC.